The T cell receptor beta chain under discussion was sequenced for a study of CD8 T cells in Susac syndrome. V was shortened by 8 bases and J by 4 bases, with 20 bases between the two germline ends. Germline CDR1 SNHLY, CDR2 FYNNEI. The length of the CDR3 is 15 residues. Random-hexamer reverse transcription was applied to about 0.5 to 1 ug RNA. By means of immunoSEQ multiplex PCR, TCR beta CDR3 spanning 54 Vbeta and 13 Jbeta underwent amplification. One entry per CDR3 protein, called by TCRdb with MiXCR from the immunoSEQ multiplex PCR reads. The profile shows fewer than 200,000 distinct CDR3 sequences, approximately 94% of them singletons. Controls were healthy donors chosen to match patients in age and sex. CD8+ and CD4+ T cells were negatively isolated; TEMRA cells were FACS-enriched. The table lists this clonotype with a count of one.

The clonotype originates from a human donor in good health. What was sequenced was CD4+ T cells from PBMCs. This chain joins TRBV2 and TRBJ2-5; perhaps TRBD1 as D (6 bases). The CDR3, as DNA: TGTGCCAGCGGGGCCCGGGGACACACTCGAGAGACCCAGTACTTC. Translating gives CASGARGHTRETQYF.